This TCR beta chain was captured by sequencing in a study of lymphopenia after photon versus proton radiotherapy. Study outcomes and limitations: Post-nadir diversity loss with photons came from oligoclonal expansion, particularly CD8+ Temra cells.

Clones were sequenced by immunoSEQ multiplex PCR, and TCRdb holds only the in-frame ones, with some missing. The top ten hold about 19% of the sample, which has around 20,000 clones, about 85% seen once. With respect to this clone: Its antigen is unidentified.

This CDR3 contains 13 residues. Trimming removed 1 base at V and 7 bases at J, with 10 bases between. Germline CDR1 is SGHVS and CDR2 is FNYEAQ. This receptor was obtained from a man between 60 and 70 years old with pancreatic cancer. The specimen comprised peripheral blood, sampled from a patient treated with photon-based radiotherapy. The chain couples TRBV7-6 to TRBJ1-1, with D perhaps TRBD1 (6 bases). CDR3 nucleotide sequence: TGTGCCAGCAGCTTAGGAGGACAGTTTGAAGCTTTCTTT. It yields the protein CASSLGGQFEAFF.